Listed here are 21 T cell receptor beta chains from one sample, sequenced in a study of T cell responses to AZD1222 COVID-19 vaccine. Repertoires were generated with immunoSEQ multiplex PCR, while TCRdb's copy carries only in-frame clones and drops some. Among roughly 180,000 clones, 90% were seen once, and the ten largest hold roughly 3.1%. The material was peripheral blood, obtained on day 0 of AZD1222 vaccination. All receptors derive from an adult in good health.

The V call is TRBV11-1, the J call TRBJ2-2; D perhaps matches TRBD2 (6 bases). Per the germline V gene, CDR1 is SGHAT and CDR2 is FQDESV (reference sequence). Deletions cut 7 bases from V and 5 bases from J, with 8 bases between. The CDR3 spans 12 residues. In DNA form, the CDR3 reads TGTGCCAGCACCGGAGGGACCGGGGAGCTGTTTTTT. Translating it yields CASTGGTGELFF.

The V gene is TRBV6-4, the J gene TRBJ1-2; tentatively, D is TRBD1 (6 bases). There are 14 residues in the CDR3. The germline gives CDR1 MRHNA, CDR2 SNTAGT. The V and J ends lost 0 bases and 7 bases respectively, with 12 bases between them. CDR3: CASSDSAGVGGYTF. In nucleotides, the CDR3 is TGTGCCAGCAGTGACTCGGCAGGGGTTGGTGGCTACACCTTC.

The genes are TRBV9 and TRBJ2-2; weak D call: TRBD2 (6 bases). Per the germline V gene, CDR1 is SGDLS and CDR2 is YYNGEE. The CDR3 is 14 amino acids. Trimming pared 4 bases from V and 6 bases from J, leaving 13 bases between. CDR3 nucleotide sequence: TGTGCCAGCAGCTCACGGGGGTTATCCGGGGAGCTGTTTTTT. Translating gives CASSSRGLSGELFF.

V usage is TRBV9 and J usage is TRBJ2-3; TRBD1 matches 8 bases. CDR1 and CDR2 (germline): SGDLS, YYNGEE. The CDR3 consists of 14 residues. With 1 base clipped from V and 4 bases from J, the junction kept 2 bases outside the gene matches. As DNA, the CDR3 is TGTGCCAGCAGCGTAAGGACAGGGTCAGATACGCAGTATTTT. Its protein is CASSVRTGSDTQYF.

This chain uses TRBV2 with TRBJ1-6; TRBD1 matches at 8 bases. Germline V CDR1 and CDR2: SNHLY, FYNNEI. The CDR3 spans 15 residues. After removal of 4 bases from V and 7 bases from J, the junction contained 6 bases not matched to a gene. Written as DNA, the CDR3 is TGTGCCAGCAGTGCCCTGGGGACAGGAAATTCACCCCTCCACTTT. Amino acids: CASSALGTGNSPLHF.

The chain has TRBV2 and TRBJ1-2; a possible D gene is TRBD1 (5 bases). The germline CDR1 and CDR2 sequences are SNHLY and FYNNEI. The CDR3 has 15 amino acids. Trimming stripped 8 bases from V and 2 bases from J, with 18 bases between. The CDR3 reads CASGALGVGNYGYTF. In DNA, the CDR3 is TGTGCCAGCGGGGCCCTCGGGGTAGGGAACTATGGCTACACCTTC.

V usage is TRBV5-3 and J usage is TRBJ2-1, with 7 nucleotides matching TRBD2. TRBV5-3 is an open reading frame whose function is uncertain. The V gene end was trimmed by 4 bases and the J gene end by 10 bases; junction bases not matched to a gene: 20. The CDR3 totals 17 residues. CDR3 sequence (DNA): TGTGCCAGAAGCCCCCTATTTTGGACTAGGCCCGAAGGGGAGCAGTTCTTC. Amino acids: CARSPLFWTRPEGEQFF.

J is TRBJ1-1 and V is TRBV6-2 or TRBV6-3; weak D call: TRBD1 (5 bases). This CDR3 is 13 amino acids long. V gave up 5 bases and J gave up 13 bases, with 20 bases separating them. Germline values: CDR1 MNHEY, CDR2 SVGEGT. The CDR3 bases are TGTGCCAGCAGTGGGGACCGAGTTAGTTCTGGTTTCTTT. As protein: CASSGDRVSSGFF.

The V gene is TRBV9, the J gene TRBJ2-5; 10 bases match TRBD2. The J segment lost 5 bases and the V segment lost 4 bases, leaving 8 bases of the junction unmatched. The length of the CDR3 is 15 residues. Germline assignment: CDR1 SGDLS and CDR2 YYNGEE. DNA for the CDR3: TGTGCCAGCAGCACGGGGGGACTAGCGTCGGAGACCCAGTACTTC. It encodes CASSTGGLASETQYF.

The V call is TRBV6-5, the J call TRBJ1-2; 9 positions match TRBD1. This CDR3 comprises 16 residues. Trimming cost V 2 bases and J 8 bases; bases outside gene matches: 12. Germline V CDR1 and CDR2: MNHEY, SVGAGI. In nucleotides, the CDR3 is TGTGCCAGCAGTTACCCAATTACAGGGGGCCCTCGGGGCTACACCTTC. This sequence encodes CASSYPITGGPRGYTF.

The V call is TRBV4-2, the J call TRBJ2-5, with TRBD2 matching 12 bases. The CDR3 extends over 16 amino acids. Germline V CDR1 and CDR2: LGHNA, YNFKEQ. V dropped 5 bases and J dropped 4; count of bases not matched to a gene: 8. CDR3 sequence: CASSFYTSGGSETQYF. The CDR3 region has the DNA TGTGCCAGCAGCTTTTACACTAGCGGGGGGTCAGAGACCCAGTACTTC.

The chain uses TRBV10-3 and TRBJ1-4; D is uncertain. The CDR3 has 13 amino acids. Germline CDR1 and CDR2: ENHRY and SYGVKD. V shed 3 bases and J shed 6 bases, with 8 bases lying between them. Written as DNA, the CDR3 is TGTGCCATCAGTGAACAGAGTGATGAAAAACTGTTTTTT. Residues: CAISEQSDEKLFF.

Concerning this clone: Distinct nucleotide sequences in the sample also encode this CDR3. The V and J genes are TRBV3-1 (or the pseudogene TRBV3-2) and TRBJ2-7; D is ambiguous. Trimming shortened V by 0 bases and J by 1 base, and 7 bases separated the two germline ends. The CDR3 covers 14 residues. CDR1 LGHDT and CDR2 YNNKEL come from the germline V gene (reference sequence). CDR3 sequence (DNA): TGTGCCAGCAGCCAAGAAGGCTTGTCCTACGAGCAGTACTTC. It yields the protein CASSQEGLSYEQYF.

The chain is built from TRBV19 and TRBJ1-1, with TRBD1 matching over 7 bases. Germline lookup yields CDR1 LNHDA and CDR2 SQIVND (reference sequence). The CDR3 contains 15 residues. V trimming: 6 bases; J trimming: 3 bases; junction bases outside the gene matches: 10. The DNA for the CDR3 is TGTGCCAGTAGAACCCGCGGGACAGTGTACACTGAAGCTTTCTTT. It is translated as CASRTRGTVYTEAFF.

This clone was observed a few times. The J gene is TRBJ1-5, the V gene TRBV27; 7 bases agree with TRBD1. CDR3 length: 15 amino acids. V shed 3 bases and J 9 bases; nucleotides not matched to a gene: 11. CDR1 MNHEY and CDR2 SMNVEV come from the germline V gene (reference sequence). CDR3 protein: CASSFGQGGAWPQHF. The DNA for the CDR3 is TGTGCCAGCAGTTTCGGGCAGGGGGGGGCCTGGCCCCAGCATTTT.

The CDR3 coding sequence is TGTGCCAGCAGATTGACAGGGAGCGGCTATGGCTACACCTTC. Translating gives CASRLTGSGYGYTF. This chain links TRBV6-5 with TRBJ1-2, with 7 nucleotides matching TRBD1. Trimming took 6 bases from V and 4 from J; bases not matched to a gene: 8. There are 14 residues in the CDR3. Germline CDR1 is MNHEY and CDR2 is SVGAGI.

The V gene is TRBV7-9, the J gene TRBJ2-3, with D possibly being TRBD2 (6 bases). Trimming left V 8 bases short and J 2 bases short, with 11 bases between. Germline V lookup: CDR1 SEHNR, CDR2 FQNEAQ (reference sequence). The CDR3 runs 13 residues. The DNA for the CDR3 is TGTGCCAGCTCGGGACTTCTCACAGATACGCAGTATTTT. It encodes CASSGLLTDTQYF.

V is TRBV5-4 and J is TRBJ1-1; 10 bases are a match to TRBD1. Per the germline V gene, CDR1 is SGHNT and CDR2 is YYREEE (reference sequence). This CDR3 has 17 amino acids. V was pared by 0 bases and J by 0 bases, with 5 bases of the junction left unmatched. CDR3 amino acids: CASSLGGQGVMNTEAFF. The CDR3 DNA is TGTGCCAGCAGCTTGGGTGGACAGGGGGTTATGAACACTGAAGCTTTCTTT.

This clone was observed a few times. This chain uses TRBV9 with TRBJ2-2; 8 bases are shared with TRBD2. Unmatched junction bases numbered 7, after V lost 1 base and J lost 2 bases. This CDR3 region has 17 residues. The germline CDR1 and CDR2 sequences are SGDLS and YYNGEE. The CDR3 loop reads CASSVLSGETNTGELFF. CDR3 coding DNA: TGTGCCAGCAGCGTACTTAGCGGGGAGACTAACACCGGGGAGCTGTTTTTT.

The CDR3 nucleotides are TGTGCCAGCAGTTACGGAGACACTGAAGCTTTCTTT. Residues: CASSYGDTEAFF. The chain combines TRBV6-5 with TRBJ1-1; D is unclear. V dropped 2 bases and J dropped 3 bases, with 4 bases sitting between them. CDR3 size: 12 residues. Per germline, CDR1 MNHEY and CDR2 SVGAGI.

This chain links TRBV29-1 with TRBJ2-2, with TRBD1 as a possible D gene (6 bases). The CDR3 contains 12 residues. The germline gives CDR1 SQVTM, CDR2 ANQGSEA. The CDR3 sequence: CSAQQGPGELFF. For the CDR3, the DNA is TGCAGTGCCCAACAGGGACCCGGGGAGCTGTTTTTT.